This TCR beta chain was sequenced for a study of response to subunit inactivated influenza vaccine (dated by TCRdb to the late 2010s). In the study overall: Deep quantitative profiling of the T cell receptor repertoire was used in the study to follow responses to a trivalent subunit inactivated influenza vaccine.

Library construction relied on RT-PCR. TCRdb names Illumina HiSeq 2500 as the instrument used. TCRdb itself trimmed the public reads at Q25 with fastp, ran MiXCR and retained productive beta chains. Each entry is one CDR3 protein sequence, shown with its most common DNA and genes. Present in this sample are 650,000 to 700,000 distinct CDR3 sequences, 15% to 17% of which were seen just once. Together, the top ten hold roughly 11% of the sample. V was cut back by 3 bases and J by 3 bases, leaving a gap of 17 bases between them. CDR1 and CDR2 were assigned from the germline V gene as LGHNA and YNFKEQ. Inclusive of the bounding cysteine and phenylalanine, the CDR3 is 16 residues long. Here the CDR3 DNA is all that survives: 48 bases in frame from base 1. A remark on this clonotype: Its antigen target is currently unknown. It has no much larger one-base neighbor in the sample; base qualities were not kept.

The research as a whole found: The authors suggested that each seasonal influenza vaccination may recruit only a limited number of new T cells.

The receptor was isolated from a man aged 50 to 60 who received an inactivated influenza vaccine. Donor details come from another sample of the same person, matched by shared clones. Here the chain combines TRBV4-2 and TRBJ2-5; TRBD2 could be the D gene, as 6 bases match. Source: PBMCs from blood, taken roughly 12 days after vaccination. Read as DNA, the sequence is TGTGCCAGCAGCCAGGCGCCGGGACTGAAAAAAGAGACCCAGTACTTC. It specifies CASSQAPGLKKETQYF.